Here is one T cell receptor beta chain with its context. Here immunoSEQ multiplex PCR was the method, and the copy in TCRdb shows in-frame clones only, minus some. The sample has about 92,000 clones; under 95% are singletons. This sample was included in a study of cytomegalovirus exposure and HLA in healthy donors. V dropped 1 base and J dropped 6 bases, with 19 bases sitting between them. Germline CDR1 reads SGHRS; CDR2 reads YFSETQ. The CDR3 sequence is 17 residues long. The receptor's source is a woman in her twenties or thirties in good health and CMV-seropositive. Material: PBMCs. The J gene is TRBJ2-2, the V gene TRBV5-1; D is perhaps TRBD1 (5 bases). As DNA, the CDR3 is TGCGCCAGCAGCTTGAGAACAGGACGGGCTGCCGCCGGGGAGCTGTTTTTT. Translated, it gives CASSLRTGRAAAGELFF. The full variable domain, completed using reference TRBV5-1 and TRBJ2-2, is KAGVTQTPRYLIKTRGQQVTLSCSPISGHRSVSWYQQTPGQGLQFLFEYFSETQRNKGNFPGRFSGRQFSNSRSEMNVSTLELGDSALYLCASSLRTGRAAAGELFFGEGSRLTVL.